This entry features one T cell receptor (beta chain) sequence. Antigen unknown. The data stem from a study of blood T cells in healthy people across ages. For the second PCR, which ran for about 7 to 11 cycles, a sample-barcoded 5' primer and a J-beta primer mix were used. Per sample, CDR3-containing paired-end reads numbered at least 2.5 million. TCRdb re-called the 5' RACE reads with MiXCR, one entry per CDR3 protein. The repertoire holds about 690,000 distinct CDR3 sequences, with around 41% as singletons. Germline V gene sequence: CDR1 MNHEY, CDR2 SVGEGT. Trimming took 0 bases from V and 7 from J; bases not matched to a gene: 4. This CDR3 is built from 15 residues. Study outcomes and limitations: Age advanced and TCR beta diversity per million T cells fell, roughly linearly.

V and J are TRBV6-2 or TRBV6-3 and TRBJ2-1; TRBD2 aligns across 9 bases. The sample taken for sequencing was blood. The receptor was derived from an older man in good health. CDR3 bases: TGTGCCAGCAGTTACTCGAGGGGACTAGCAAATGAGCAGTTCTTC. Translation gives CASSYSRGLANEQFF.